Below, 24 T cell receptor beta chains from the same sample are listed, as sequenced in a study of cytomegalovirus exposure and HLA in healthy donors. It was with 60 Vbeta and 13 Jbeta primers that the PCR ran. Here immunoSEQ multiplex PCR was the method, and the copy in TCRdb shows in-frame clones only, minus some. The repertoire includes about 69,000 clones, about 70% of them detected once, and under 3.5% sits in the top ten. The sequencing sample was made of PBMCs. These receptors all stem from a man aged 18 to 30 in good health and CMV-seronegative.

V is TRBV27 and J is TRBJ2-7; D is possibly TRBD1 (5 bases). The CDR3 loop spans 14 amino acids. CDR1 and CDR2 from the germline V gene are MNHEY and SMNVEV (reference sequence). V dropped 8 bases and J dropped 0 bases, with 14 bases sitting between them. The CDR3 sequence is CASAITGYSYEQYV. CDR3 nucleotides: TGTGCCAGCGCGATTACAGGTTACTCCTACGAGCAGTACGTC.

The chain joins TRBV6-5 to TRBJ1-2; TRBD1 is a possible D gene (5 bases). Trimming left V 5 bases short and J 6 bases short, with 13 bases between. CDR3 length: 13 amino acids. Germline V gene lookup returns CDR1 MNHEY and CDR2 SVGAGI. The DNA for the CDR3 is TGTGCCAGCAGTGGCCAAGGGGCGGATGGCTACACCTTC. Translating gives CASSGQGADGYTF.

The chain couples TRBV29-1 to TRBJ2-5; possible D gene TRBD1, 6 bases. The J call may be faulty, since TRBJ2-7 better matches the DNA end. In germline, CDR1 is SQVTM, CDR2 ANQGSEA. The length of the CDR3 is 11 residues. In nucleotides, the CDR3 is TGCAGCGTTCTGGGCAGGGGCGAGCAGTACTTC. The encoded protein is CSVLGRGEQYF.

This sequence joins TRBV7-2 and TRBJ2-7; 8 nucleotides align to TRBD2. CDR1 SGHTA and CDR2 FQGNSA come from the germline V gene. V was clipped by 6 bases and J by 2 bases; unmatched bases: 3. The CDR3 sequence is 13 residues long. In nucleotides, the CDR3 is TGTGCCAGCAGACTTAGCGGGGCCTACGAGCAGTACTTC. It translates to CASRLSGAYEQYF.

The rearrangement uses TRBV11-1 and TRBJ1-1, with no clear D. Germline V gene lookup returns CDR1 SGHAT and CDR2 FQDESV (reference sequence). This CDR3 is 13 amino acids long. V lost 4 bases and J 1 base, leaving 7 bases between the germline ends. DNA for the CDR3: TGTGCCAGCAGCTCCGACACGAACACTGAAGCTTTCTTT. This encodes CASSSDTNTEAFF. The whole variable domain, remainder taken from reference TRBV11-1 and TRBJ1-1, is EAEVAQSPRYKITEKSQAVAFWCDPISGHATLYWYRQILGQGPELLVQFQDESVVDDSQLPKDRFSAERLKGVDSTLKIQPAELGDSAMYLCASSSDTNTEAFFGQGTRLTVV.

CDR3 in DNA: TGTGCCTGGAGTCTGCCCACAGGGCGCGAGACCCAGTACTTC. As protein: CAWSLPTGRETQYF. This chain joins TRBV30 and TRBJ2-5; D is perhaps TRBD1 (6 bases). This CDR3 is built from 14 residues. The ends were cut back, 2 bases at V and 5 bases at J, with 15 bases in the middle. Germline CDR1 GTSNPN, CDR2 SVGIG (reference sequence).

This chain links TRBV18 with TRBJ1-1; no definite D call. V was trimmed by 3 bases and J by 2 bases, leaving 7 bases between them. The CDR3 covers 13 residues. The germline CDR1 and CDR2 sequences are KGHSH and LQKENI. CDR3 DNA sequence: TGTGCCAGCTCACCTACCAGAAACACTGAAGCTTTCTTT. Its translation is CASSPTRNTEAFF.

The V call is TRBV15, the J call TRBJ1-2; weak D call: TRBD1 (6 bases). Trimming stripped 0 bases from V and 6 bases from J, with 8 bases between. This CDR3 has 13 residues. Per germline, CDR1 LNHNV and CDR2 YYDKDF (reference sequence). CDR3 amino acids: CATSRDRTDGYTF. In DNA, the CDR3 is TGTGCCACCAGCAGAGATCGGACAGATGGCTACACCTTC.

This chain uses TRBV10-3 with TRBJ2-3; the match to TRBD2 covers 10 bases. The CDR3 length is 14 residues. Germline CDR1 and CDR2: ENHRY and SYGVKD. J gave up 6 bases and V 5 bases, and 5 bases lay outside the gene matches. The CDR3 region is CAISQLAGKDTQYF. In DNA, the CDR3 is TGTGCCATCAGTCAACTAGCGGGAAAGGATACGCAGTATTTT.

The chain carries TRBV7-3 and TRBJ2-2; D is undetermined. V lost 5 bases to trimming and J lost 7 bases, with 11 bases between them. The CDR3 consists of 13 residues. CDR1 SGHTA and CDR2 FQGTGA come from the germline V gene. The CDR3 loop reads CASSLLGGGELFF. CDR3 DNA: TGTGCCAGCAGCCTCCTAGGCGGCGGGGAGCTGTTTTTT.

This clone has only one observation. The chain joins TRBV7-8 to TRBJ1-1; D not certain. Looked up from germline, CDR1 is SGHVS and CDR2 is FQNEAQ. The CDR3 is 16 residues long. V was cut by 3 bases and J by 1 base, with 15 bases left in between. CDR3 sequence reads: CASSFRQASTNTEAFF. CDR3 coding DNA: TGTGCCAGCAGCTTCCGGCAGGCGTCTACGAACACTGAAGCTTTCTTT.

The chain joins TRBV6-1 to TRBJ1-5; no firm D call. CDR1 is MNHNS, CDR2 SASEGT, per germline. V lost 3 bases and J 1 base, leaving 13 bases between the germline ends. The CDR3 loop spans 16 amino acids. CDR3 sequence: CASSDPAGSSNQPQHF. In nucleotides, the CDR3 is TGTGCCAGCAGTGATCCCGCGGGCTCGAGCAATCAGCCCCAGCATTTT.

The CDR3 reads CASSLLPEAGELFF. CDR3 sequence (DNA): TGTGCCAGCAGCTTGCTTCCAGAGGCCGGGGAGCTGTTTTTT. This chain joins TRBV5-4 and TRBJ2-2; unclear D gene. Germline V gives CDR1 SGHNT, CDR2 YYREEE (reference sequence). Deletions cut 1 base from V and 6 bases from J, with 10 bases between. This CDR3 region has 14 residues.

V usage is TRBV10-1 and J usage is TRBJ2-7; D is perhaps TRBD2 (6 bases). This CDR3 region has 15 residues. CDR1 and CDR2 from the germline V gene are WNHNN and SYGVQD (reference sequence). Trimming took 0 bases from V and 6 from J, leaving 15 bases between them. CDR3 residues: CASSESARPGGEQYF. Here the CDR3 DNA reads TGCGCCAGCAGTGAGTCGGCTAGACCCGGGGGCGAGCAGTACTTC.

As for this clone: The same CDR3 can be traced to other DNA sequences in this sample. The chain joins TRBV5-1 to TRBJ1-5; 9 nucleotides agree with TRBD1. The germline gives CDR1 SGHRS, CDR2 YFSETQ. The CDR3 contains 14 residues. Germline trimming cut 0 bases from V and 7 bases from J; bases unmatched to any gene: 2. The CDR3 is CASSLGQGDQPQHF. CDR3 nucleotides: TGCGCCAGCAGCTTGGGACAGGGGGACCAGCCCCAGCATTTT.

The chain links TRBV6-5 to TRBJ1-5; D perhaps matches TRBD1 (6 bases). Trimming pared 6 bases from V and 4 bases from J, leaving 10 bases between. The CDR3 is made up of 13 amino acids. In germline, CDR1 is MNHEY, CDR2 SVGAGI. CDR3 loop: CASSSDRNQPQHF. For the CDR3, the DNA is TGTGCCAGCAGCTCAGACAGGAATCAGCCCCAGCATTTT.

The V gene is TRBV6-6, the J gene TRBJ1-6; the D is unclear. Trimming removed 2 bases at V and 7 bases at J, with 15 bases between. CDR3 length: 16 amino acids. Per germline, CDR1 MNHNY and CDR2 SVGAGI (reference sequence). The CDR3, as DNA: TGTGCCAGCAGTTACGAGGAGAAAGGCCCCAATTCACCCCTCCACTTT. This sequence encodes CASSYEEKGPNSPLHF.

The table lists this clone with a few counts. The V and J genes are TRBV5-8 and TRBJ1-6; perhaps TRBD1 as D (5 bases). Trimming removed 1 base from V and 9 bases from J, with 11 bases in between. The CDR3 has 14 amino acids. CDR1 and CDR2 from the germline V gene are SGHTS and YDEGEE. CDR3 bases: TGTGCCAGCAGCTTGCGAGACGGGGGTTCACCCCTCCACTTT. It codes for CASSLRDGGSPLHF.

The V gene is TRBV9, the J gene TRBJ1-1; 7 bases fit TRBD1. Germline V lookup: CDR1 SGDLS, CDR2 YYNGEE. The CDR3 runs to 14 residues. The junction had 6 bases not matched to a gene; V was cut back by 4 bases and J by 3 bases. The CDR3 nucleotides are TGTGCCAGCAGCCCAGGGGGGACCTACACTGAAGCTTTCTTT. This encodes CASSPGGTYTEAFF.

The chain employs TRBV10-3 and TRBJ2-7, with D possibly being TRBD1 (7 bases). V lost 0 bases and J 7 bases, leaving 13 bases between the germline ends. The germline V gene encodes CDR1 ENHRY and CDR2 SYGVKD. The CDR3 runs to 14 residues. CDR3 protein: CAISESRDSKEQYF. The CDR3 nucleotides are TGTGCCATCAGTGAGTCGCGGGACAGTAAAGAGCAGTACTTC.

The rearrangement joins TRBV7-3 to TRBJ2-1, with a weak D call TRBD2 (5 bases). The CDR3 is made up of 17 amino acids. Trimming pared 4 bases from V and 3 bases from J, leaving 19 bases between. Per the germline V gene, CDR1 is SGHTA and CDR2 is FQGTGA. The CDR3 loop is CASSSGPSLPRYNEQFF. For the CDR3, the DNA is TGTGCCAGCAGCTCGGGCCCTAGCCTACCACGCTACAATGAGCAGTTCTTC.

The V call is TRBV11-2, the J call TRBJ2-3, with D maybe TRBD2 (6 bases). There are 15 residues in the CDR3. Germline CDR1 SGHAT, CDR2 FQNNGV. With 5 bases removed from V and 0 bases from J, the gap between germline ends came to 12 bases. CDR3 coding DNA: TGTGCCAGCAGCGCCGCGGGGACTAGCACAGATACGCAGTATTTT. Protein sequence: CASSAAGTSTDTQYF.

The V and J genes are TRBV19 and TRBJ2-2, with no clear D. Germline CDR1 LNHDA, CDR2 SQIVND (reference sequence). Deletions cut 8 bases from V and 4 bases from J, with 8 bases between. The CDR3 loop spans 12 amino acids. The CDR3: CASAYITGELFF. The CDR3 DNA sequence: TGTGCCAGTGCGTATATCACCGGGGAGCTGTTTTTT.

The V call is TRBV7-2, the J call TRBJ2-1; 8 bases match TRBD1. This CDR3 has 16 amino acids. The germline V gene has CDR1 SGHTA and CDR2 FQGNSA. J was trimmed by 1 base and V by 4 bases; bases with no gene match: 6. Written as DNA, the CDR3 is TGTGCCAGCAGCTACCAGACAGGGGTTTCCTACAATGAGCAGTTCTTC. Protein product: CASSYQTGVSYNEQFF. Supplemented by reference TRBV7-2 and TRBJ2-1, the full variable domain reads GAGVSQSPSNKVTEKGKDVELRCDPISGHTALYWYRQSLGQGLEFLIYFQGNSAPDKSGLPSDRFSAERTGGSVSTLTIQRTQQEDSAVYLCASSYQTGVSYNEQFFGPGTRLTVL.